This T cell receptor beta chain was recovered during a study of T cell responses to AZD1222 COVID-19 vaccine. This CDR3 region has 17 residues. The V and J ends lost 0 bases and 0 bases, in that order; junction bases with no gene match: 5. CDR1 and CDR2 from the germline V gene are MNHEY and SVGEGT. The repertoire was sequenced with immunoSEQ multiplex PCR; TCRdb's copy has only in-frame clones and lacks some. The data contain about 210,000 clones, about 94% of them singletons. This receptor was taken from an adult who received the MenACWY meningococcal vaccine as a control. This rearrangement joins TRBV6-2 or TRBV6-3 to TRBJ2-7, with 10 nucleotides matching TRBD2. Here the sequenced sample was peripheral blood, taken 28 days after the second dose of the MenACWY control vaccine. The CDR3 loop is CASSYSTSGSPSYEQYF. The CDR3 bases are TGTGCCAGCAGTTACTCGACTAGCGGGTCCCCCTCCTACGAGCAGTACTTC.